This T cell receptor (beta chain) was sequenced for a study of shared clonotypes between healthy human individuals (dated by TCRdb to about 2020). About the study as a whole: The cohort comprised two women and a few men aged 18 to 49 years. Libraries were prepared and TCR repertoires were sequenced by different laboratories using diverse techniques, in order to increase sequencing depth and limit assay-specific biases. Between about 0.85 and 8.9 billion PBMCs per donor were obtained by leukapheresis. For each donor, CD4 naive and CD4 memory were each run on three plates, CD8 naive on two plates, and CD8 memory on one plate. Blood TCR repertoires of roughly five healthy adults were deeply sequenced to estimate repertoire size and the extent of clonotype sharing between individuals.

The donors were healthy, HIV-negative adults with no recently reported acute infections or vaccinations. Every donor was a Caucasian adult living in Nashville, Tennessee, USA. CD4+ T cells were enriched by magnetic negative selection, after which naive cells were positively selected on CD45RA and the negative fraction was taken as the memory subset. After blood collection by leukapheresis, PBMCs were isolated using Ficoll-Histopaque density gradient centrifugation and then cryopreserved in the vapor phase of liquid nitrogen. Analytical flow cytometry was used to check the purity and quantity of each magnetically sorted T cell population. Each sorted fraction had its genomic DNA isolated and then quantified by UV absorbance on a Nanodrop 2000c. Using the deep immunoSEQ assay, TCR CDR3 regions were amplified from genomic DNA by multiplex PCR. Genomic DNA extracted from each cell subset was distributed evenly over all wells of several immunoSEQ 96-well plates, and each plate served as one replicate. For sorted subsets, each replicate PCR was loaded with about 0.2 ug genomic DNA, equivalent to about 30,000 T cell genomes. Purified libraries were measured with a Qubit 3.0 fluorometer, size-checked on a Bioanalyzer 2100, and measured again with the KAPA Library Quantification kit. Every immunoSEQ 96-well plate was sequenced on a dedicated single-read 150-cycle Illumina NextSeq 550 flow cell. As for how the authors treated the data: Because only junctional sequences without quality scores were contained in the immunoSEQ output, filtering matching that applied to full-length reads could not be performed. Sequences were annotated with PyIR, a Python wrapper for IgBLAST v1.9, and V/J genes and CDR3 were assigned using IMGT germline references. Any read was removed if the V/J assignment was weak (E-value above 1e-6), the CDR3 was missing, or the read contained stop codons, out-of-frame junctions, or ambiguous translated residues. V3J clonotypes were defined by identical inferred V gene, J gene, and CDR3 amino acid sequence. Percentage overlap between repertoires was calculated by dividing the number of shared unique clonotypes by the size of the smaller repertoire. Richness of each repertoire was evaluated using RTK rarefaction, the Chao1 estimator, and Recon v2.1 estimates of unobserved clonotypes. OLGA was used to compute generation probabilities for all TCRbeta clonotypes that the gDNA method yielded from a handful of donors. Held by TCRdb, this immuneACCESS table contains in-frame sequences only and omits some clones. Under half of the omission traces to an unresolved V gene where checked; the cause of the rest is unknown. V, J and clone size reflect that table, while D and trimming were determined from the DNA. The sample yields over a million clones; around 75% were counted once. Clones ranked in the top ten supply over 1.3% of the sample.

Points the paper makes about the study in general: Naive subsets generally had larger estimated clonotype richness than memory subsets did. Pairwise subsampling led to the expectation that sequencing depth would affect the degree of clonotype sharing among donors. Only blood was sampled, and tissue TCR repertoires likely differ from those in blood. The genetic and exposure-history diversity represented was limited by the small number of donors. Compared with non-shared clonotypes, clonotypes shared by all four sorted-subset donors had higher generation probabilities. When a handful of donors were compared, the shared fraction of clonotypes was around 5% for naive CD4, roughly 3.4% for naive CD8, 2.3% for memory CD4, and around 0.4% for memory CD8. Even with the large sequencing depth, rarefaction of the sorted-subset datasets indicated that sequencing was incomplete.

Sequences GTSNPN (CDR1) and SVGIG (CDR2) are obtained from the germline V gene (reference sequence). There are 13 amino acids in the CDR3, from cysteine to phenylalanine inclusive. Left in the record is the CDR3 DNA by itself, 39 bases read in frame from the first base. Compared with germline, V lacks 2 bases and J lacks 4 bases; bases without a gene match: 1. On this clone: The antigen it recognizes is unknown. It has no much larger one-base neighbor in the sample; base qualities were not kept. Other DNA sequences in this specimen translate into the identical CDR3.

The chain is encoded by TRBV30 joined to TRBJ1-1; the central 10 bases match TRBD1. Sequenced sample: memory CD4+ T cells sorted from blood. Read against the paper, the sample's cell subset or site label means: CD45RA-negative fraction. The source is a man between 18 and 29 years old in good health. At the DNA level, the sequence is TGTGCCTGGAGTAGGACAGGGGGCACTGAAGCTTTCTTT. This codes for CAWSRTGGTEAFF.